This T cell receptor (beta chain) was observed in a study of cytomegalovirus exposure and HLA in healthy donors. The CDR3 contains 16 residues. Germline assignment: CDR1 LGHNA and CDR2 YSLEER. V was pared by 3 bases and J by 3 bases, with 9 bases of the junction left unmatched. It was with 60 Vbeta and 13 Jbeta primers that the PCR ran. This table comes from immunoSEQ multiplex PCR, and its TCRdb copy is limited to in-frame clones, with some not included. In the table there are fewer than 200,000 clones, approximately 70% of which are singletons. Sequenced input: PBMCs. This sequence was found in a woman aged 40 to 50 in good health and CMV-seropositive. This chain links TRBV4-3 with TRBJ2-7; TRBD2 matches at 9 bases. In DNA form, the CDR3 reads TGCGCCAGCAGCCAGGGGGTAGCGGGGGATAACTACGAGCAGTACTTC. Its translation: CASSQGVAGDNYEQYF.